Below are 19 T cell receptor beta chains sequenced from a single sample in a study of CD8+ T cells in alopecia areata. RNA was isolated and reverse transcribed to cDNA, the sequencing template. Assay: immunoSEQ multiplex PCR; the TCRdb copy retains only in-frame clones and omits some. The sample includes about 270,000 clones, none of them occurring once. Sorting of pooled cutaneous lymph node cells was based on CD4, CD8alpha, NKG2D, NKG2ACE and other markers. The specimen was CD4+ T cells sorted from a lymph node. These receptors were taken from a C3H/HeJ mouse with alopecia areata. For this mouse line, the MHC haplotype is H2-k.

In regard to this clone: Any gene name here is a mouse gene name. Read data end 3 residues before the CDR3 end; the end is taken from the germline J gene. The chain joins TRBV19 to TRBJ1-6; D perhaps matches TRBD1 (6 bases). TRBJ1-6 is marked as an open reading frame, function uncertain. This CDR3 comprises 14 residues. Germline CDR1 reads FNHDT; CDR2 reads SITEND (reference sequence). V shed 6 bases and J shed 4 bases, with 11 bases lying between them. This chain's CDR3 is CASTEDSYNSPLYF. CDR3 DNA, as far as it was read: TGTGCCAGCACCGAGGACAGTTATAATTCGCCC.

This clone was counted between two and nine times. Gene and germline names: mouse. Coverage ceases 4 residues before the CDR3 finishes, and the germline J gene fills in the end. The chain recombines TRBV17 with TRBJ1-1, with 9 bases lining up with TRBD1. CDR1 is MNHDT, CDR2 YYDKIL, per germline. This CDR3 comprises 13 residues. The junction had 2 bases not matched to a gene; V was cut back by 5 bases and J by 4 bases. The DNA read from the CDR3 is TGTGCTAGCAGTCTGACAGGGGGCACA. Protein sequence: CASSLTGGT. The whole CDR3 reads CASSLTGGTEVFF. Full variable domain (rest looked up from reference TRBV17 and TRBJ1-1): DTTVKQNPRYKLARVGKPVNLICSQTMNHDTMYWYQKKPNQAPKLLLFYYDKILNREADTFEKFQSSRPNNSFCSLYIGSAGLEYSAMYLCASSLTGGTEVFFGKGTRLTVV.

This clone was detected many times. Mouse germline and gene names are used. The read terminates 3 residues before the CDR3 end, so the remaining end is supplied by the germline J gene. The sample holds other DNA sequences that translate to the same CDR3. The rearrangement uses TRBV1 and TRBJ1-6; D call uncertain. TRBJ1-6 is assigned to the ORF class and has an uncertain function. Per the germline V gene, CDR1 is NSQYPW and CDR2 is LRSPGD (reference sequence). Deletions cut 1 base from V and 3 bases from J, with 4 bases between. This CDR3 spans 14 amino acids. CDR3 loop: CTCSAGGYNSPLYF. The covered CDR3 bases are TGCACCTGCAGTGCAGGGGGCTATAATTCGCCC.

With respect to this clone: The genes are named according to mouse. The read terminates 4 residues ahead of where the CDR3 ends, so the germline J gene completes it. In the same sample, other DNA sequences code for this CDR3. The chain joins TRBV1 to TRBJ2-1; 7 nucleotides align to TRBD1. The germline CDR1 and CDR2 sequences are NSQYPW and LRSPGD (reference sequence). J lost 3 bases, V lost 1 base, and 0 bases had no gene match. The CDR3 has 14 amino acids. The CDR3 here is CTCSAAGGYAEQFF. CDR3 DNA (partial): TGCACCTGCAGTGCAGCAGGGGGCTATGCT.

For this clone: The genes and germline here are from mouse. The DNA ends 4 residues before the CDR3 does, and the rest of the CDR3 is filled in from the germline J gene. The chain combines TRBV13-3 with TRBJ2-2; D might be TRBD1 (6 bases). Per germline, CDR1 NNHDY and CDR2 SYVADS. Trimming removed 7 bases at V and 0 bases at J, with 13 bases between. The CDR3 sequence is 15 residues long. The CDR3 reads CASSRDKTNTGQLYF. CDR3 DNA (partial): TGTGCCAGCTCCCGGGACAAAACAAACACCGGG.

In this sample, this clone turned up a few times. Germline and genes here are mouse. The read stops 4 residues short of the end of the CDR3; the missing end is completed from the germline J gene. The chain joins TRBV1 to TRBJ2-1; TRBD2 aligns across 9 bases. Per germline, CDR1 NSQYPW and CDR2 LRSPGD (reference sequence). After removal of 1 base from V and 6 bases from J, the junction contained 4 bases not matched to a gene. The CDR3 is made up of 15 amino acids. The CDR3 is CTCSAAGGVGAEQFF. CDR3 DNA (partial): TGCACCTGCAGTGCAGCTGGGGGGGTGGGTGCT.

With regard to this clone: Gene names are the mouse ones. The missing CDR3 end, 4 residues past where the read stops, is filled in from the germline J gene. This chain links TRBV5 with TRBJ1-1, with a possible D match to TRBD1 (6 bases). Germline-derived CDR1 and CDR2 are LGHNA and YNLKQL (reference sequence). Trimming stripped 1 base from V and 1 base from J, with 7 bases between. This CDR3 has 14 residues. The covered CDR3 bases are TGTGCCAGCAGCCAAGTACAGGGAAACACA. This codes for CASSQVQGNT. The complete CDR3 sequence is CASSQVQGNTEVFF.

Of note for this clone: Gene names are mouse gene names. The read finishes 4 residues shy of the CDR3 end, and the germline J gene is used to complete it. The chain uses TRBV1 and TRBJ2-4; 7 bases agree with TRBD1. There are 15 residues in the CDR3. The ends lost 5 bases at V and 3 bases at J; junction bases unmatched: 8. Germline CDR1 is NSQYPW and CDR2 is LRSPGD (reference sequence). CDR3 DNA, as far as it was read: TGCACCTGCAGTACTCACAGGGGTGGGCAAAAC. This encodes CTCSTHRGGQN. The CDR3 reads in full as CTCSTHRGGQNTLYF.

Notes on this clone: Germline and genes: mouse. Read data end 4 residues before the CDR3 end; the end is taken from the germline J gene. V and J are TRBV13-2 and TRBJ2-5; weak D call: TRBD2 (7 bases). V lost 1 base to trimming and J lost 2 bases, with 11 bases between them. Germline V CDR1 and CDR2: NNHNN, SYGAGS (reference sequence). The CDR3 length is 15 residues. The part of the CDR3 DNA that was read is TGTGCCAGCGGTGATCCTGGGGGCCTCCAAGAC. As protein: CASGDPGGLQD. The full CDR3 protein reads CASGDPGGLQDTQYF.

This clone showed up just a few times. Gene names refer to mouse genes. The read halts 4 residues ahead of the CDR3 end, with the missing end drawn from the germline J gene. The gene calls are TRBV13-2 and TRBJ2-2; 7 bases are shared with TRBD1. This CDR3 is 12 amino acids long. Germline assignment: CDR1 NNHNN and CDR2 SYGAGS (reference sequence). The J segment lost 6 bases and the V segment lost 6 bases, leaving 2 bases of the junction unmatched. The CDR3 bases that were read are TGTGCCAGCGAACAGGGGCCCGGG. This sequence encodes CASEQGPG. The CDR3 reads in full as CASEQGPGQLYF.

This clone was seen a few times. Each gene name is a mouse one. The sequenced fragment ends 4 residues before the CDR3 boundary, so the rest is inferred from the germline J gene. The chain links TRBV14 to TRBJ2-5, with 8 bases matching TRBD2. This CDR3 is built from 13 residues. CDR1 is SGHDT, CDR2 FRDEAV, per germline. CDR3 DNA, as far as it was read: TGTGCCAGCAGTGGCTGGGGGGAGGAC. As protein: CASSGWGED. The whole CDR3 sequence reads CASSGWGEDTQYF.

Notes on this clone: Gene names are mouse gene names. The sequence runs out 4 residues before the end of the CDR3; the remainder is reconstructed from the germline J gene. The V call is TRBV13-1, the J call TRBJ1-2; weak D call: TRBD1 (5 bases). This CDR3 region has 13 residues. The germline V gene encodes CDR1 NSHNY and CDR2 SYGAGN. Trimming removed 2 bases at V and 2 bases at J, with 7 bases between. The CDR3 region is CASSEQVNSDYTF. The DNA read from the CDR3 is TGTGCCAGCAGTGAACAGGTTAACTCC.

This clone was found a few times. Gene names denote mouse genes. CDR3 region: CASRQINTGQLYF. CDR3 DNA, as far as it was read: TGTGCCAGCAGACAGATAAACACCGGG. The chain carries TRBV19 and TRBJ2-2; D ambiguous. The read gets to within 4 residues of the CDR3 end, and the germline J gene fills in the rest. The V end was cut by 5 bases, the J end by 1 base, with 6 bases between. Looked up from germline, CDR1 is FNHDT and CDR2 is SITEND (reference sequence). This CDR3 is 13 amino acids long.

This clone was seen a few times. The germline and genes are mouse ones. The read stops 4 residues short of the end of the CDR3; the missing end is completed from the germline J gene. Other DNA variants within this sample encode the same CDR3. The chain couples TRBV1 to TRBJ2-3; 9 bases match TRBD1. CDR3 size: 15 residues. In germline, CDR1 is NSQYPW, CDR2 LRSPGD (reference sequence). J was trimmed by 0 bases and V by 3 bases; bases with no gene match: 1. This CDR3 is CTCSAGQGSAETLYF. CDR3 bases read: TGCACCTGCAGTGCGGGACAGGGTAGTGCAGAA.

Details on this clone: Gene names and germline match the mouse. The CDR3 end falls 4 residues outside the read, so it is completed with the germline J gene. This sample also contains other DNA sequences that code for the same CDR3. The chain is built from TRBV1 and TRBJ2-2; 8 nucleotides line up with TRBD1. Per germline, CDR1 NSQYPW and CDR2 LRSPGD (reference sequence). The CDR3 contains 15 residues. Trimming removed 2 bases from V and 2 bases from J; junction bases left unmatched: 1. The DNA read from the CDR3 is TGCACCTGCAGTGCACGGACAGGGAACACCGGG. Its protein is CTCSARTGNTG. The CDR3 in its entirety is CTCSARTGNTGQLYF.

Note on this clone: Here the gene names and germline are mouse. The read ends 4 residues shy of where the CDR3 ends; the end is completed using the germline J gene. The chain is built from TRBV13-3 and TRBJ1-2; the match to TRBD1 covers 10 bases. J was trimmed by 4 bases and V by 5 bases; bases with no gene match: 5. Per the germline V gene, CDR1 is NNHDY and CDR2 is SYVADS. This CDR3 comprises 14 residues. The CDR3: CASSSGTGVSDYTF. CDR3 bases read: TGTGCCAGCAGCTCCGGGACAGGGGTCTCC.

Only a few counts were recorded for this clone. The genes are named according to mouse. The read ends 4 residues before the CDR3 terminus; that terminus is restored from the germline J gene. The identical CDR3 is also encoded by other nucleotide sequences in the sample. The chain couples TRBV31 to TRBJ2-3; D unresolved. The CDR3 covers 12 residues. Trimming left V 2 bases short and J 1 base short, with 4 bases between. CDR1 is GKSSPN, CDR2 SITVG, per germline. The CDR3 is CAWSSGAETLYF. The CDR3 bases that were read are TGTGCCTGGAGTTCAGGTGCAGAA.

Points on this clone: Germline and genes: mouse. The read ends 4 residues early relative to the CDR3; the germline J gene fills the gap. This rearrangement joins TRBV19 to TRBJ2-7, with 7 bases identical to TRBD2. Germline V gene data show CDR1 as FNHDT and CDR2 as SITEND (reference sequence). The CDR3 sequence is 13 residues long. The CDR3 reads CASSIAWGYEQYF. CDR3 bases read: TGTGCCAGCAGTATAGCCTGGGGGTAT.

This clone has more than one count but fewer than ten. Gene labels here are mouse ones. The CDR3 end falls 3 residues outside the read, so it is completed with the germline J gene. This chain joins TRBV19 and TRBJ1-6, with 8 bases fitting TRBD1. TRBJ1-6 is an ORF for which the function is uncertain. CDR1 FNHDT and CDR2 SITEND come from the germline V gene (reference sequence). There are 15 residues in the CDR3. Trimming cost V 2 bases and J 2 bases; bases outside gene matches: 0. The part of the CDR3 DNA that was read is TGTGCCAGCAGTATGACAGGGGCCTATAATTCGCCC. Translated: CASSMTGAYNSP. The full-length CDR3 reads as CASSMTGAYNSPLYF.